A single sample is the source of the 15 T cell receptor beta chains below, sequenced in a study of control samples from healthy donors and cancer patients (dated by TCRdb to about 2020). The receptor library was made with the immunoSEQ multiplex PCR assay. As stored in TCRdb, this immuneACCESS dataset retains in-frame rearrangements with V and J assigned. A fraction of the clones does not appear; measured against another copy, unresolved V genes explain less than half of the discrepancy, and the remainder lacks a known reason. Within this sample are 90,000 or so clones, with around four fifths of them counted one time only. Approximately 20% of the sample lies in the top ten. Material: blood. The receptors were sampled from a man aged 25-40 years in good health.

This clone has a handful of counts. This sequence joins TRBV19 and TRBJ1-1, with TRBD1 identical over 8 bases. The germline gives CDR1 LNHDA, CDR2 SQIVND (reference sequence). The CDR3 length is 15 residues. J was trimmed by 3 bases and V by 5 bases; bases with no gene match: 8. CDR3 loop: CASSPSTGVDTEAFF. Written as DNA, the CDR3 is TGTGCCAGTAGTCCCTCGACAGGGGTTGACACTGAAGCTTTCTTT.

This clone appeared once. The rearrangement joins TRBV5-6 to TRBJ1-3; D not certain. Germline-derived CDR1 and CDR2 are SGHDT and YYEEEE. The CDR3 covers 15 residues. Trimming took 0 bases from V and 2 from J, leaving 9 bases between them. This chain's CDR3 is CASSLGALAGNTIYF. CDR3 DNA sequence: TGTGCCAGCAGCTTGGGGGCGTTGGCTGGAAACACCATATATTTT.

This clone appeared once. The chain employs TRBV10-2 and TRBJ1-4; D might be TRBD1 (6 bases). Per germline, CDR1 WSHSY and CDR2 SAAADI. This CDR3 is 16 amino acids long. V was clipped by 4 bases and J by 8 bases, with 20 bases between them. CDR3 nucleotide sequence: TGCGCCAGCAGTGGGGCGTACGGGGGGCAGGAAGAAAAACTGTTTTTT. It translates to CASSGAYGGQEEKLFF.

V is TRBV6-5 and J is TRBJ2-5, with a weak D call TRBD1 (6 bases). CDR3 length: 14 amino acids. CDR1 and CDR2 from the germline V gene are MNHEY and SVGAGI. The V gene lost 0 bases and the J gene lost 2 bases, with 7 bases spanning the gap. CDR3 DNA: TGTGCCAGCAGTTACTCCGGGACACAAGAGACCCAGTACTTC. Its protein product is CASSYSGTQETQYF.

This sequence joins TRBV20-1 and TRBJ2-1; the match to TRBD2 covers 8 bases. The germline gives CDR1 DFQATT, CDR2 SNEGSKA (reference sequence). The junction had 1 base not matched to a gene; V was cut back by 3 bases and J by 6 bases. There are 12 residues in the CDR3. CDR3 sequence reads: CSASGLANEQFF. The CDR3 nucleotides read TGCAGTGCTAGTGGACTAGCCAATGAGCAGTTCTTC.

The chain recombines TRBV5-1 with TRBJ2-7; 8 bases map to TRBD1. CDR3 length: 14 residues. V lost 1 base to trimming and J lost 5 bases; unmatched junction nucleotides: 5. Germline V gives CDR1 SGHRS, CDR2 YFSETQ. CDR3 sequence (DNA): TGCGCCAGCAGCTTGATTTCAGGGGGCGACGAGCAGTACTTC. This sequence encodes CASSLISGGDEQYF. Looking up the rest from reference TRBV5-1 and TRBJ2-7 gives the full variable domain: KAGVTQTPRYLIKTRGQQVTLSCSPISGHRSVSWYQQTPGQGLQFLFEYFSETQRNKGNFPGRFSGRQFSNSRSEMNVSTLELGDSALYLCASSLISGGDEQYFGPGTRLTVT.

A few counts support this clone. V is TRBV18 and J is TRBJ2-7, with TRBD1 matching 9 bases. The ends lost 4 bases at V and 5 bases at J; junction bases unmatched: 6. Germline V gene sequence: CDR1 KGHSH, CDR2 LQKENI. This CDR3 has 14 amino acids. The CDR3 reads CASSRDRELNEQYF. CDR3 coding DNA: TGTGCCAGCTCACGGGACAGGGAATTAAACGAGCAGTACTTC.

The rearrangement joins TRBV5-6 to TRBJ2-7, with D uncertain. CDR1 is SGHDT and CDR2 is YYEEEE in the germline V gene. The CDR3 covers 14 residues. Trimming took 2 bases from V and 2 from J, leaving 11 bases between them. The CDR3: CASSLISSTYEQYF. CDR3 nucleotide sequence: TGTGCCAGCAGCTTAATATCTTCGACCTACGAGCAGTACTTC. The full variable domain, in which reference TRBV5-6 and TRBJ2-7 provide the parts outside the CDR3, is DAGVTQSPTHLIKTRGQQVTLRCSPKSGHDTVSWYQQALGQGPQFIFQYYEEEERQRGNFPDRFSGHQFPNYSSELNVNALLLGDSALYLCASSLISSTYEQYFGPGTRLTVT.

This chain links TRBV7-2 with TRBJ1-1; D call uncertain. The CDR3 spans 14 residues. The V end lost 5 bases, the J end lost 1 base, and 11 bases lay between the germline ends. Germline values: CDR1 SGHTA, CDR2 FQGNSA. The CDR3 bases are TGTGCCAGCAGCCAGCCCACGGCGAACACTGAAGCTTTCTTT. Residues: CASSQPTANTEAFF.

V is TRBV4-2 and J is TRBJ2-7; D possibly uses TRBD1 or TRBD2 (5 bases each). V was pared by 2 bases and J by 2 bases, with 10 bases between. The CDR3 runs 14 residues. Germline V gives CDR1 LGHNA, CDR2 YNFKEQ. The CDR3 sequence is CASSQSRGAYEQYF. The DNA of the CDR3 is TGTGCCAGCAGCCAAAGTCGGGGCGCCTACGAGCAGTACTTC.

The V gene is TRBV28, the J gene TRBJ1-2; D unclear. This CDR3 has 12 amino acids. Looked up from germline, CDR1 is MDHEN and CDR2 is SYDVKM. Between the trimmed V and J ends, which lost 1 base and 8 bases, there was a span of 8 bases. CDR3 sequence: CASSLSLGGYTF. CDR3 coding DNA: TGTGCCAGCAGTTTATCCCTTGGGGGCTACACCTTC.

This chain joins TRBV28 and TRBJ1-2, with 7 bases matching TRBD1. CDR3 size: 13 residues. Germline V gene lookup returns CDR1 MDHEN and CDR2 SYDVKM. Losses at the gene ends were 5 bases for V and 2 bases for J; bases not matched to a gene: 2. The CDR3 region has the DNA TGTGCCAGCAGTCGACAGGGCAACTATGGCTACACCTTC. Protein: CASSRQGNYGYTF.

The chain has TRBV19 and TRBJ2-7; 7 nucleotides match TRBD1. Germline CDR1 is LNHDA and CDR2 is SQIVND (reference sequence). Germline trimming cut 4 bases from V and 3 bases from J; bases unmatched to any gene: 3. The CDR3 consists of 13 residues. CDR3 region: CASSSRDSYEQYF. CDR3 DNA: TGTGCCAGTAGTAGTCGGGACAGCTACGAGCAGTACTTC.

The sample holds one count of this clone. The rearrangement uses TRBV1 and TRBJ2-7. TRBV1 is labeled a pseudogene. The CDR3 extends over 17 amino acids. CDR3 in amino acids: CTSSTLRPARLLRRQYF. CDR3 nucleotides: TGCACCAGCAGCACCCTCAGGCCGGCGAGATTATTACGGAGACAGTACTTC.

This chain connects TRBV6-5 to TRBJ1-1; D not resolved. The CDR3 is 13 residues long. V was shortened by 0 bases and J by 3 bases, with 5 bases between the two germline ends. Germline V lookup: CDR1 MNHEY, CDR2 SVGAGI. The CDR3 bases are TGTGCCAGCAGTTACTCCAAATACACTGAAGCTTTCTTT. Protein: CASSYSKYTEAFF.